This T cell receptor (beta chain) came from a study of OX40 agonist ivuxolimab in advanced cancers. V dropped 0 bases and J dropped 6; count of bases not matched to a gene: 4. The V gene's germline CDR1 is GTSNPN and CDR2 SVGIG (reference sequence). The CDR3 spans 14 residues. The table came from immunoSEQ multiplex PCR; TCRdb's copy has only in-frame clones and leaves some out. The repertoire holds around 80,000 clones, with around nine tenths as singletons. This chain links TRBV30 with TRBJ1-4; 7 bases align to TRBD1. This sample comprised CD4+ or CD8+ T cells sorted from blood, obtained in a trial of the OX40 agonist ivuxolimab. This clonotype originated in an adult with an advanced solid tumor such as melanoma, head and neck, liver or kidney cancer. CDR3: CAWSVGTADEKLFF. The CDR3 DNA sequence: TGTGCCTGGAGTGTCGGGACAGCCGATGAAAAACTGTTTTTT. The variable domain in full, with the rest retrieved from reference TRBV30 and TRBJ1-4, is SQTIHQWPATLVQPVGSPLSLECTVEGTSNPNLYWYRQAAGRGLQLLFYSVGIGQISSEVPQNLSASRPQDRQFILSSKKLLLSDSGFYLCAWSVGTADEKLFFGSGTQLSVL.